These T cell receptor beta chains were read from a single sample in a study of OX40 agonist ivuxolimab in advanced cancers. The method was immunoSEQ multiplex PCR; TCRdb's version includes in-frame clones alone and lacks a portion of them. This table has about 70,000 clones, 86% appearing once. The input for sequencing was CD4+ or CD8+ T cells sorted from blood, taken in a trial of the OX40 agonist ivuxolimab. The receptors stem from an adult with an advanced solid tumor such as melanoma, head and neck, liver or kidney cancer. Both conserved end residues are part of each CDR3. The D gene is left open where the match is weak. Not every row has a clone size; where given, it reads once, few, many or a size class.

j_call clone_size d_call v_call cdr3_nt cdr3_aa
TRBJ2-6 NA NA TRBV5-1 TGCGCCAGCAGCTCCGGACAGAGCTCTGGGGCCAACGTCCTGACTTTC CASSSGQSSGANVLTF
TRBJ1-1 NA TRBD1 TRBV6-1 TGTGCCAGCAGTGCTACACAGGGGGTGGGAGCTTTCTTT CASSATQGVGAFF
TRBJ2-1 NA NA TRBV19 TGTGCCAGTAGTACAGGGGCCGCAGGTGAGCAGTTCTTC CASSTGAAGEQFF
TRBJ2-1 NA TRBD2 TRBV6-6 TGTGCCAGCAGATCCGGGACTAGCGGGTTTGATGAGCAGTTCTTC CASRSGTSGFDEQFF
TRBJ2-3 once NA TRBV7-2 TGTGCCAGCAGCTTTACTGGCCCAGATACGCAGTATTTT CASSFTGPDTQYF
TRBJ2-3 NA NA TRBV19 TGTGCCAGTAGTCGCACAGATACGCAGTATTTT CASSRTDTQYF
TRBJ1-1 NA NA TRBV6-5 TGTGCCAGCAGTTACTGGGCCGGGTGGGGTGGTACTGAAGCTTTCTTT CASSYWAGWGGTEAFF
TRBJ1-1 NA NA TRBV18 TGTGCCAGCTCACCCGGGTGGACTGAAGCTTTCTTT CASSPGWTEAFF
TRBJ1-5 NA NA TRBV5-8 TGTGCCAGCAGCCAGGGTGTTAGCAATCAGCCCCAGCATTTT CASSQGVSNQPQHF
TRBJ2-3 few NA TRBV9 TGTGCCAGCAGCACACGCACAGATACGCAGTATTTT CASSTRTDTQYF